One and the same sample provided the 18 T cell receptor beta chains below, sequenced in a study of control samples from healthy donors and cancer patients. Using immunoSEQ multiplex PCR, the repertoire was profiled, and TCRdb retains in-frame clones only, with some absent. Among about 180,000 clones listed, over 85% were seen once. Sequencing used blood. The receptor set was obtained from a man between 25 and 39 years old in good health.

The rearrangement links TRBV11-3 to TRBJ2-1; D possibly corresponds to TRBD2 (6 bases). V lost 2 bases to trimming and J lost 5 bases, with 13 bases between them. The germline V gene has CDR1 SGHNT and CDR2 YENEEA. CDR3 length: 15 amino acids. The CDR3 DNA sequence: TGTGCCAGCAGCTTAATGCGGGAAAAGGACAATGAGCAGTTCTTC. Amino acid sequence: CASSLMREKDNEQFF. Full variable domain (outside the CDR3, taken from reference TRBV11-3 and TRBJ2-1): EAGVVQSPRYKIIEKKQPVAFWCNPISGHNTLYWYLQNLGQGPELLIRYENEEAVDDSQLPKDRFSAERLKGVDSTLKIQPAELGDSAVYLCASSLMREKDNEQFFGPGTRLTVL.

The chain is built from TRBV27 and TRBJ2-3, with 7 bases that match TRBD1. CDR1 and CDR2 from the germline V gene are MNHEY and SMNVEV (reference sequence). The CDR3 totals 15 residues. After removal of 6 bases from V and 0 bases from J, the junction contained 6 bases not matched to a gene. DNA of the CDR3: TGTGCCAGCAGCCCCGGGACAGATAGCACAGATACGCAGTATTTT. Protein: CASSPGTDSTDTQYF.

V usage is TRBV27 and J usage is TRBJ2-1, with 12 bases lining up with TRBD2. From germline, CDR1 is MNHEY and CDR2 SMNVEV (reference sequence). The J segment lost 7 bases and the V segment lost 5 bases, leaving 12 bases of the junction unmatched. The length of the CDR3 is 17 residues. The chain's CDR3 is CASSPQVTSGSANEQFF. In DNA form, the CDR3 reads TGTGCCAGCAGTCCACAAGTGACTAGCGGGAGTGCGAATGAGCAGTTCTTC.

The chain carries TRBV5-6 and TRBJ1-2; D is possibly TRBD1 (5 bases). In germline, CDR1 is SGHDT, CDR2 YYEEEE. The CDR3 is made up of 14 amino acids. Trimming pared 4 bases from V and 4 bases from J, leaving 14 bases between. The CDR3 region has the DNA TGTGCCAGCAGCCCCACGGGACTGAGCTATGGCTACACCTTC. Encoded protein: CASSPTGLSYGYTF.

This chain connects TRBV5-1 to TRBJ1-6; tentatively, D is TRBD1 (5 bases). Germline-derived CDR1 and CDR2 are SGHRS and YFSETQ. The CDR3 has 14 residues. Trimming shortened V by 4 bases and J by 6 bases, and 11 bases separated the two germline ends. The CDR3 DNA reads as TGCGCCAGCAGCCCGGGACTCAGTAATTCACCCCTCCACTTT. This translates into CASSPGLSNSPLHF.

The chain combines TRBV5-1 with TRBJ2-1; the match to TRBD1 covers 9 bases. This CDR3 contains 16 residues. The junction had 6 bases not matched to a gene; V was cut back by 0 bases and J by 5 bases. Per germline, CDR1 SGHRS and CDR2 YFSETQ. CDR3 nucleotide sequence: TGCGCCAGCAGCTTGGGCGGACAGGGGATCAACAATGAGCAGTTCTTC. This translates into CASSLGGQGINNEQFF. The whole variable domain, filled in from reference TRBV5-1 and TRBJ2-1, reads KAGVTQTPRYLIKTRGQQVTLSCSPISGHRSVSWYQQTPGQGLQFLFEYFSETQRNKGNFPGRFSGRQFSNSRSEMNVSTLELGDSALYLCASSLGGQGINNEQFFGPGTRLTVL.

The chain is built from TRBV28 and TRBJ1-5; D gene unclear. This CDR3 comprises 12 residues. The germline V gene has CDR1 MDHEN and CDR2 SYDVKM. V was clipped by 6 bases and J by 7 bases, with 10 bases between them. The CDR3 sequence is CASSLMSQPQHF. DNA for the CDR3: TGTGCCAGCAGCCTAATGTCGCAGCCCCAGCATTTT.

The chain employs TRBV19 and TRBJ2-7, with 7 bases lining up with TRBD2. V was pared by 3 bases and J by 7 bases, with 15 bases of the junction left unmatched. The germline V gene has CDR1 LNHDA and CDR2 SQIVND (reference sequence). The CDR3 has 16 residues. The chain's CDR3 is CASSILAGVAIAEQYF. CDR3 nucleotide sequence: TGTGCCAGTAGTATTCTGGCGGGAGTCGCTATCGCGGAGCAGTACTTC.

The V gene is TRBV5-4, the J gene TRBJ2-7; 7 positions agree with TRBD1. Germline lookup yields CDR1 SGHNT and CDR2 YYREEE (reference sequence). The CDR3 extends over 13 amino acids. V lost 2 bases and J lost 5; bases outside the gene matches: 4. CDR3 in amino acids: CASSLQGPDEQYF. CDR3 sequence (DNA): TGTGCCAGCAGCTTACAGGGGCCGGACGAGCAGTACTTC.

This sequence joins TRBV3-1 (or the pseudogene TRBV3-2) and TRBJ2-1, with D possibly being TRBD2 (5 bases). The germline gives CDR1 LGHDT, CDR2 YNNKEL (reference sequence). The CDR3 totals 14 residues. Trimming shortened V by 0 bases and J by 9 bases, and 12 bases separated the two germline ends. DNA of the CDR3: TGTGCCAGCAGCCAAGATTTCCGAGCGGTTGAGCAGTTCTTC. Residues: CASSQDFRAVEQFF.

The CDR3 DNA follows: TGTGCCAGCAGCAGGGACAGGGGAAATTCACCCCTCCACTTT. Translation: CASSRDRGNSPLHF. V gene TRBV7-9 combines with J gene TRBJ1-6; 10 positions agree with TRBD1. The CDR3 length is 14 residues. V lost 5 bases to trimming and J lost 7 bases; unmatched junction nucleotides: 2. CDR1 is SEHNR and CDR2 is FQNEAQ in the germline V gene (reference sequence).

The genes are TRBV5-1 and TRBJ1-3; TRBD1 matches 7 bases. V lost 3 bases to trimming and J lost 3 bases; unmatched junction nucleotides: 3. The CDR3 has 14 residues. Germline CDR1 is SGHRS and CDR2 is YFSETQ. As DNA, the CDR3 is TGCGCCAGCAGCTCAGGGGGAAGTGGAAACACCATATATTTT. As protein: CASSSGGSGNTIYF.

This chain joins TRBV12-5 and TRBJ2-1, with 8 bases matching TRBD1. V was pared by 6 bases and J by 8 bases, with 9 bases of the junction left unmatched. Germline V gene sequence: CDR1 LGHNT, CDR2 FRNRAP. The CDR3 covers 14 residues. Here the CDR3 DNA reads TGTGCTAGTGGCCCGGGACAGGCCAGGGATGAGCAGTTCTTC. Its translation is CASGPGQARDEQFF.

The table lists this clone with a count of one. The V call is TRBV6-1, the J call TRBJ1-1; maybe TRBD1 (5 bases). This CDR3 has 13 amino acids. The germline gives CDR1 MNHNS, CDR2 SASEGT. Deletions cut 3 bases from V and 6 bases from J, with 11 bases between. For the CDR3, the DNA is TGTGCCAGCAGTGAGTCCAGGGATCCTGAAGCTTTCTTT. Translated: CASSESRDPEAFF.

This chain joins TRBV18 and TRBJ1-4, with TRBD1 matching over 7 bases. This CDR3 contains 13 residues. Germline V gives CDR1 KGHSH, CDR2 LQKENI. Trimming took 5 bases from V and 8 from J; bases not matched to a gene: 5. CDR3 sequence (DNA): TGTGCCAGCTCAAGACGACAGGGCGAAAAACTGTTTTTT. This gives the protein CASSRRQGEKLFF.

The chain combines TRBV6-2 or TRBV6-3 with TRBJ2-5; no reliable D call. With 0 bases removed from V and 2 bases from J, the gap between germline ends came to 7 bases. CDR3 length: 14 amino acids. The germline V gene encodes CDR1 MNHEY and CDR2 SVGEGT. As DNA, the CDR3 is TGTGCCAGCAGTTACTCATGGGCGCAAGAGACCCAGTACTTC. Protein: CASSYSWAQETQYF.

This chain joins TRBV5-6 and TRBJ1-6; TRBD1 matches 7 bases. The CDR3 is 15 amino acids. V was pared by 6 bases and J by 8 bases, with 11 bases of the junction left unmatched. Germline V gives CDR1 SGHDT, CDR2 YYEEEE. The CDR3 nucleotides are TGTGCCAGCACCCAGATAGGCCAGGGGGATTCACCCCTCCACTTT. Its protein is CASTQIGQGDSPLHF.

J is TRBJ2-7 and V is TRBV7-9; D gene unclear. Trimming cost V 1 base and J 2 bases, with 3 bases left between them. CDR1 is SEHNR, CDR2 FQNEAQ, per germline (reference sequence). The CDR3 loop spans 12 amino acids. Written as DNA, the CDR3 is TGTGCCAGCAGCTTAGACCCCTACGAGCAGTACTTC. This codes for CASSLDPYEQYF.